This TCR beta chain was identified during a study of blood T cell repertoires in COVID-19. Whole-study context: Sites across the United States, Italy and Spain contributed samples from acute and convalescent COVID-19. T cells, B-cell-depleted T cells, or PBMCs provided the cDNA or gDNA that served as material.

In the original processing: Amplifying reference gene primers gave estimates of nucleated cell counts. Only in-frame clones appear in the TCRdb table, and some are missing; sequencing was by immunoSEQ multiplex PCR. V, J and clone size reflect that table, while D and trimming were determined from the DNA. This sample yields tens of thousands of clones, of which about 86% are seen a single time; 6.9% belongs to the top ten. V was shortened by 5 bases and J by 6 bases, with 19 bases between the two germline ends. The germline gives CDR1 SGHAT, CDR2 FQNNGV. The CDR3 totals 16 residues. Sequenced material: peripheral blood. This sequence originates from a middle-aged man with active COVID-19. This rearrangement joins TRBV11-2 to TRBJ1-4; D gene uncertain. CDR3 coding DNA: TGTGCCAGCAGCCCGTCGTTAGCTAGTTTGTATGAAAAACTGTTTTTT. This codes for CASSPSLASLYEKLFF.